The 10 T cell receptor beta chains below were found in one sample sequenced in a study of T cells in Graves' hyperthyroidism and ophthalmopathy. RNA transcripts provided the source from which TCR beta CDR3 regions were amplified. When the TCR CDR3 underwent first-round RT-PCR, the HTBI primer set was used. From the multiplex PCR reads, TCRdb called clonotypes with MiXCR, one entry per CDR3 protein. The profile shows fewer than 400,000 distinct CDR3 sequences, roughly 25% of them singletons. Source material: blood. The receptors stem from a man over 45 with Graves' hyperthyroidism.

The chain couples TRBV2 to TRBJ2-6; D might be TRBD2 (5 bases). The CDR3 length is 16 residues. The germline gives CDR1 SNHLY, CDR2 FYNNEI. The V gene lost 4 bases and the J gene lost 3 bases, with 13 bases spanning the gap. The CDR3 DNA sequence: TGTGCCAGCAGTGGAGGGAGCCCTCTTGGGGCCAACGTCCTGACTTTC. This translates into CASSGGSPLGANVLTF.

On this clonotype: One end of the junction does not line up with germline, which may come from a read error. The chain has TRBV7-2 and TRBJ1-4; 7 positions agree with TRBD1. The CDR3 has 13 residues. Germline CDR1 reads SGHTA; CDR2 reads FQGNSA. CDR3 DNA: TGTGCCAGCAGCTCCAGGGGGGATGAAAGACTGTTTTTT. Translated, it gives CASSSRGDERLFF.

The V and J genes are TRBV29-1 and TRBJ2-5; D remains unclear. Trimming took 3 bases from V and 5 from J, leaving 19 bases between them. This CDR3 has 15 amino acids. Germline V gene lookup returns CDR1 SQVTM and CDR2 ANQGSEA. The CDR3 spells CSVDPGPARRETQYF. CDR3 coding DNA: TGCAGCGTTGACCCCGGCCCCGCACGAAGGGAGACCCAGTACTTC.

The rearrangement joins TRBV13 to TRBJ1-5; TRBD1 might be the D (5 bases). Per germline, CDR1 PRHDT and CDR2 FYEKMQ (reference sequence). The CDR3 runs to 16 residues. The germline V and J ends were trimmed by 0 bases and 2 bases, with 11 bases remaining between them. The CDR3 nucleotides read TGTGCCAGCAGCTTAGGGAGGGGAACGGGCAATCAGCCCCAGCATTTT. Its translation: CASSLGRGTGNQPQHF.

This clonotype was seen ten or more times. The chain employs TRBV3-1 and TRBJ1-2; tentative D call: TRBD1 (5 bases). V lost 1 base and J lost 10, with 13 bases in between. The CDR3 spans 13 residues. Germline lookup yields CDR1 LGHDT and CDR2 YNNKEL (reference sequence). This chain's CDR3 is CASSQAGFGAYTF. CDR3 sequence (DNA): TGTGCCAGCAGCCAAGCAGGGTTTGGGGCCTACACCTTC.

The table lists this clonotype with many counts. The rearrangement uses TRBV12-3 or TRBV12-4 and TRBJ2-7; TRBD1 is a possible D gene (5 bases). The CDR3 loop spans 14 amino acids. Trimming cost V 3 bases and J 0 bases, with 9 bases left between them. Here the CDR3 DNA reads TGTGCCAGCAGTTTGGGCCAGGGCTCCTACGAGCAGTACTTC. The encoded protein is CASSLGQGSYEQYF.

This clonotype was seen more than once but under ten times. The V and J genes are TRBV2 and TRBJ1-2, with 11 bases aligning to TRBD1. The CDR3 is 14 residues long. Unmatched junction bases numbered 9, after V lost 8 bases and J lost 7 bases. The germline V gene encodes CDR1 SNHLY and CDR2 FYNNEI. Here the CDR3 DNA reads TGTGCCAGCTCGGGACAGGGGGAATCTGTTGGCTACACCTTC. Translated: CASSGQGESVGYTF.

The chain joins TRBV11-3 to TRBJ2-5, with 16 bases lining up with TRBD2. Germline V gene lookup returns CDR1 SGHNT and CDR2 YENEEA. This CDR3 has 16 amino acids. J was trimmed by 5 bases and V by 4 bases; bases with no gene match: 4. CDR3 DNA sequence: TGTGCCAGCAGCTCTGGGACTAGCGGGGGGGCGGAGACCCAGTACTTC. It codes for CASSSGTSGGAETQYF.

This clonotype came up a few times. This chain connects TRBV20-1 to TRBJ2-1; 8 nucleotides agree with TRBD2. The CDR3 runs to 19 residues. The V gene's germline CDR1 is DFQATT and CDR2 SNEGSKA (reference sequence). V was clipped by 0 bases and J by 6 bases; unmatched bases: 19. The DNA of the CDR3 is TGCAGTGCTAGAGATCCCCATGAGTTTAAGCGGGAGTATAGCAATGAGCAGTTCTTC. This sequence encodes CSARDPHEFKREYSNEQFF.

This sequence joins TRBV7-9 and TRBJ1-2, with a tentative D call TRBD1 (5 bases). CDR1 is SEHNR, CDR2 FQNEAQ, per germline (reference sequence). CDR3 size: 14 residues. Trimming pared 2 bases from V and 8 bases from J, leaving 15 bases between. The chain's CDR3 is CASSLRDLAFGYTF. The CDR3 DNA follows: TGTGCCAGCAGCTTAAGGGACTTGGCTTTCGGCTACACCTTC. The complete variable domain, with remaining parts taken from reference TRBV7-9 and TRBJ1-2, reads DTGVSQNPRHKITKRGQNVTFRCDPISEHNRLYWYRQTLGQGPEFLTYFQNEAQLEKSRLLSDRFSAERPKGSFSTLEIQRTEQGDSAMYLCASSLRDLAFGYTFGSGTRLTVV.